A selection of T cell receptor beta chains follows, all from one sample in a study of T cells in Graves' hyperthyroidism and ophthalmopathy. TCRdb re-derived calls from the multiplex PCR reads in MiXCR, one entry per CDR3 protein. The sample has about 590,000 distinct CDR3 sequences, more than 15% seen once. Sequenced sample: blood. These receptors were taken from a woman aged 25 to 39 with Graves' hyperthyroidism. The CDR3 runs from the conserved cysteine through the conserved F or W. Each record gives: clone size, J gene, D gene, V gene, CDR3 protein, CDR3 DNA. The D gene is left open where the match is weak. The listing skips clone size in some rows; elsewhere it reads once, few, many or a size class.

many TRBJ1-2 TRBD1 TRBV6-1 CASSPVGTGLYGYTF TGTGCCAGCAGTCCCGTCGGGACAGGGTTGTATGGCTACACCTTC
many TRBJ2-5 NA TRBV7-9 CASNPPSQETQYF TGTGCCAGCAACCCACCTAGTCAAGAGACCCAGTACTTC
many TRBJ1-1 NA TRBV19 CASSSGRGTDTEAFF TGTGCCAGTAGTAGCGGCAGGGGAACGGACACTGAAGCTTTCTTT
many TRBJ2-1 TRBD2 TRBV27 CASSFASGRDEQFF TGTGCCAGCAGTTTTGCCAGCGGGAGGGATGAGCAGTTCTTC
NA TRBJ1-2 NA TRBV6-2/TRBV6-3 CATAKTAYGYTF TGTGCCACCGCAAAGACGGCGTATGGCTACACCTTC
few TRBJ1-1 NA TRBV29-1 CSVSAGAVNTEAFF TGCAGCGTTTCCGCCGGGGCCGTGAACACTGAAGCTTTCTTT
many TRBJ1-1 NA TRBV6-6 CASSYFQNTEAFF TGTGCCAGCAGTTACTTCCAGAACACTGAAGCTTTCTTT
few TRBJ2-5 NA TRBV4-1 CASSQDRAATQETQYF TGCGCCAGCAGCCAAGATAGGGCAGCTACGCAAGAGACCCAGTACTTC
NA TRBJ2-5 TRBD2 TRBV10-3 CAISESTARGSRETQYF TGTGCCATCAGTGAGTCGACGGCCCGCGGGAGCAGGGAGACCCAGTACTTC
few TRBJ1-2 TRBD1 TRBV29-1 CSARTGGYGYTF TGCAGCGCCAGAACAGGGGGCTATGGCTACACCTTC
many TRBJ2-7 TRBD1 TRBV11-2 CASRRPGQGSYEQYF TGTGCCAGCAGGCGCCCGGGACAGGGGTCCTACGAGCAGTACTTC
many TRBJ1-5 NA TRBV6-1 CASSVDRGNNQPQHF TGTGCCAGCAGTGTGGATCGGGGGAACAATCAGCCCCAGCATTTT
few TRBJ2-7 TRBD2 TRBV15 CATSRGSGSSYEQYF TGTGCCACCAGCAGGGGAAGCGGGAGTTCCTACGAGCAGTACTTC
NA TRBJ2-2 TRBD2 TRBV2 CASSARLAGDDTGELFF TGTGCCAGCTCAGCGAGACTAGCGGGAGACGACACCGGGGAGCTGTTTTTT
many TRBJ2-4 NA TRBV27 CASSYNPPSVGQNIQYF TGTGCCAGCAGTTACAACCCCCCTAGCGTAGGGCAAAACATTCAGTACTTC
NA TRBJ2-2 TRBD2 TRBV6-5 CASSYSVLAGPGELFF TGTGCCAGCAGTTACTCGGTTCTAGCGGGACCCGGGGAGCTGTTTTTT
many TRBJ2-3 TRBD1 TRBV12-3/TRBV12-4 CASSLTPAGGQISTDTQYF TGTGCCAGCAGTTTAACCCCGGCAGGGGGCCAGATTAGCACAGATACGCAGTATTTT
many TRBJ2-1 NA TRBV11-2 CASSLDHRTGTPTYNEQFF TGTGCCAGCAGCTTAGATCACCGGACCGGGACGCCGACCTACAATGAGCAGTTCTTC
NA TRBJ2-7 TRBD2 TRBV20-1 CSAREWTSGTREQYF TGCAGTGCTAGAGAATGGACTAGCGGGACTAGGGAGCAGTACTTC
NA TRBJ2-1 TRBD2 TRBV2 CASSGGLAEPNRAYNEQFF TGTGCCAGCAGTGGGGGACTAGCGGAACCCAACCGGGCCTACAATGAGCAGTTCTTC
many TRBJ2-4 TRBD2 TRBV5-1 CASSWRAGEAKNIQYF TGCGCCAGCAGCTGGCGGGCGGGAGAGGCCAAAAACATTCAGTACTTC
NA TRBJ2-3 NA TRBV10-3 CAITQGNTDTQYF TGTGCCATCACGCAGGGAAACACAGATACGCAGTATTTT
NA TRBJ2-3 TRBD2 TRBV29-1 CSVEVFSGRSDTQYF TGCAGCGTTGAAGTCTTTAGCGGGAGATCAGATACGCAGTATTTT
many TRBJ2-7 NA TRBV5-5 CASSLVVRGAYEQYF TGTGCCAGCAGCTTGGTCGTCAGGGGAGCCTACGAGCAGTACTTC
many TRBJ2-1 TRBD2 TRBV5-1 CASIPIPGLAGNEQFF TGCGCCAGCATCCCTATTCCGGGACTAGCAGGCAATGAGCAGTTCTTC
NA TRBJ2-7 NA TRBV20-1 CSARPAGSSYEQYF TGCAGTGCTAGGCCGGCGGGCAGCTCCTACGAGCAGTACTTC
many TRBJ1-2 TRBD1 TRBV2 CASSYRGRNYGYTF TGTGCCAGCAGCTACAGGGGGCGAAACTATGGCTACACCTTC
NA TRBJ2-3 NA TRBV10-3 CAISREANTDTQYF TGTGCCATCAGTAGGGAGGCCAACACAGATACGCAGTATTTT
NA TRBJ2-2 TRBD2 TRBV19 CASSIRWTSGRPRGGELFF TGTGCCAGTAGTATCCGATGGACTAGCGGGAGGCCTAGGGGCGGGGAGCTGTTTTTT
many TRBJ1-1 NA TRBV20-1 CSANGIRLSNTEAFF TGCAGTGCTAACGGAATAAGGCTTTCGAATACTGAAGCTTTCTTT
NA TRBJ2-7 TRBD1 TRBV5-4 CASSLEQGGAYEQYF TGTGCCAGCAGCTTAGAACAGGGGGGCGCCTACGAGCAGTACTTC
many TRBJ2-3 NA TRBV7-9 CASQRGRATQYF TGTGCCAGTCAACGCGGGCGGGCAACGCAGTATTTT
NA TRBJ2-3 TRBD2 TRBV7-2 CASSQARIREASTDTQYF TGTGCCAGCAGCCAAGCGAGGATACGGGAGGCCTCCACAGATACGCAGTATTTT
many TRBJ2-1 NA TRBV7-6 CASSRGAYNEQFF TGTGCCAGCTCACGAGGGGCATACAATGAGCAGTTCTTC
many TRBJ2-3 TRBD2 TRBV20-1 CSARDSGIRTDTQYF TGCAGTGCTAGGGATAGCGGGATACGCACAGATACGCAGTATTTT
many TRBJ2-7 TRBD2 TRBV3-1 CASSQVSGRASYEQYF TGTGCCAGCAGCCAAGTTAGCGGGAGGGCCTCCTACGAGCAGTACTTC
NA TRBJ2-7 TRBD1 TRBV12-3/TRBV12-4 CASTGDRGLIKQYF TGTGCCAGCACCGGGGACAGGGGCCTAATTAAGCAGTACTTC
many TRBJ2-2 TRBD2 TRBV29-1 CSVGLAGVGAGELFF TGCAGCGTTGGACTAGCGGGAGTGGGCGCCGGGGAGCTGTTTTTT
many TRBJ2-4 NA TRBV20-1 CSARATLAELAKNIQYF TGCAGTGCTAGAGCCACATTAGCGGAGCTAGCCAAAAACATTCAGTACTTC
many TRBJ2-1 TRBD2 TRBV12-3/TRBV12-4 CASSFLAGGPGDEQFF TGTGCCAGCAGTTTCCTAGCGGGAGGGCCAGGGGATGAGCAGTTCTTC
few TRBJ1-1 TRBD1 TRBV7-9 CASSSTDRPNTEAFF TGTGCCAGCAGCTCCACGGACAGGCCTAACACTGAAGCTTTCTTT
many TRBJ2-7 NA TRBV27 CASSLGGGTRGSYEQYF TGTGCCAGCAGTTTGGGGGGCGGCACTAGGGGTTCCTACGAGCAGTACTTC
many TRBJ1-2 TRBD1 TRBV2 CASIRQGAVYGYTF TGTGCCAGCATTCGACAGGGGGCAGTCTATGGCTACACCTTC
NA TRBJ2-1 TRBD2 TRBV30 CAWSVISGRANEQFF TGTGCCTGGAGTGTTATCAGCGGGAGGGCCAATGAGCAGTTCTTC
NA TRBJ2-2 TRBD2 TRBV30 CAWGSGMGGELFF TGTGCCTGGGGTAGCGGGATGGGCGGGGAGCTGTTTTTT
many TRBJ2-7 NA TRBV4-1 CASSQGRDGEQYF TGCGCCAGCAGCCAAGGCAGGGATGGCGAGCAGTACTTC
many TRBJ2-7 TRBD2 TRBV11-3 CASSRLAGGTYEQYF TGTGCCAGCAGCCGACTAGCGGGAGGCACCTACGAGCAGTACTTC